This T cell receptor beta chain was recorded in a study of beta chain features in type 1 diabetes. There was one heparinised blood draw per donor, averaging around 100 mL. Cell sorting via CD45RO/CCR7/CD25/CD127/CD95/CD27 was performed to obtain CD4+ naive, central memory, regulatory and stem cell-like memory cells. Overall study results and limits: It was among patients, rather than healthy donors, that naive, central memory and Treg TCRB repertoires appeared more similar.

CDR1 GTSNPN and CDR2 SVGIG come from the germline V gene (reference sequence). The CDR3 is made up of 15 amino acids. Trimming removed 1 base from V and 6 bases from J; junction bases left unmatched: 4. Notes on this clone: The antigen is unknown.

Every bit of the isolated RNA underwent reverse transcription, so sequencing read expressed TCRB transcripts. Sequenced by immunoSEQ multiplex PCR; TCRdb stores in-frame clones only, minus some. The sample lists about 330,000 clones; around 10% were seen once. The chain uses TRBV30 and TRBJ2-1; TRBD2 aligns across 12 bases. The sequence was obtained from a woman aged 30 to 39 in good health. The sample taken for sequencing was naive CD4+ T cells from blood. For the CDR3, the DNA is TGTGCCTGGAGTGGACTAGCGGGAGTGGTCAATGAGCAGTTCTTC. Its protein product is CAWSGLAGVVNEQFF.